A selection of T cell receptor beta chains follows, all from one sample in a study of cytomegalovirus exposure and HLA in healthy donors. The assay was immunoSEQ multiplex PCR, and TCRdb's table has in-frame clones only and misses some. The sample has over 100,000 clones; nearly 80% are singletons. The material sequenced was PBMCs. The source of these receptors is a woman younger than 45 in good health and CMV-seropositive. Both conserved end residues are part of each CDR3. D genes are given only for firm matches. Clone sizes are given selectively: once, few, many, or a class where the clone is expanded.

V gene: TRBV28
J gene: TRBJ2-3
D gene: TRBD2
clone size: once
CDR3 protein: CASSRPGLADTQYF
CDR3 DNA: TGTGCCAGCAGCCGTCCGGGACTAGCAGATACGCAGTATTTT

V gene: TRBV4-2
J gene: TRBJ2-5
D gene: -
clone size: -
CDR3 protein: CASSQAGGRETQYF
CDR3 DNA: TGTGCCAGCAGCCAAGCGGGGGGCAGGGAGACCCAGTACTTC

V gene: TRBV12-5
J gene: TRBJ2-3
D gene: TRBD2
clone size: -
CDR3 protein: CASAPGLAGGTDTQYF
CDR3 DNA: TGTGCTAGTGCCCCGGGACTAGCGGGGGGCACAGATACGCAGTATTTT

V gene: TRBV7-9
J gene: TRBJ2-7
D gene: TRBD1
clone size: -
CDR3 protein: CASSLAGGQGKYEQYF
CDR3 DNA: TGTGCCAGCAGCTTAGCGGGGGGACAGGGGAAGTACGAGCAGTACTTC

V gene: TRBV28
J gene: TRBJ1-2
D gene: -
clone size: -
CDR3 protein: CASSLSVTYGYTF
CDR3 DNA: TGTGCCAGCAGTTTGTCGGTGACTTATGGCTACACCTTC

V gene: TRBV2
J gene: TRBJ1-1
D gene: -
clone size: -
CDR3 protein: CASSALIRVNTEAFF
CDR3 DNA: TGTGCCAGCAGTGCTTTGATTCGAGTGAACACTGAAGCTTTCTTT

V gene: TRBV28
J gene: TRBJ1-6
D gene: TRBD1
clone size: once
CDR3 protein: CASSSPGTGGSPLHF
CDR3 DNA: TGTGCCAGCAGTTCCCCCGGGACAGGCGGTTCACCCCTCCACTTT

V gene: TRBV9
J gene: TRBJ1-2
D gene: TRBD1
clone size: -
CDR3 protein: CASSVTPDRGSGGYTF
CDR3 DNA: TGTGCCAGCAGCGTTACCCCGGACAGGGGATCTGGTGGCTACACCTTC

V gene: TRBV2
J gene: TRBJ2-2
D gene: TRBD2
clone size: -
CDR3 protein: CASTVLAGDMELFF
CDR3 DNA: TGTGCCAGCACTGTACTAGCGGGGGATATGGAGCTGTTTTTT

V gene: TRBV6-6
J gene: TRBJ2-7
D gene: TRBD1
clone size: -
CDR3 protein: CASSPGTGVEQYF
CDR3 DNA: TGTGCCAGCAGTCCCGGGACAGGGGTCGAGCAGTACTTC

V gene: TRBV2
J gene: TRBJ1-5
D gene: -
clone size: -
CDR3 protein: CASSRAVSDQPQHF
CDR3 DNA: TGTGCCAGCAGTCGCGCGGTAAGCGATCAGCCCCAGCATTTT

V gene: TRBV4-2
J gene: TRBJ2-6
D gene: -
clone size: -
CDR3 protein: CASSQETGKSSGANVLTF
CDR3 DNA: TGTGCCAGCAGCCAAGAAACAGGGAAAAGCTCTGGGGCCAACGTCCTGACTTTC

V gene: TRBV28
J gene: TRBJ2-5
D gene: TRBD1
clone size: -
CDR3 protein: CASQTGGFQETQYF
CDR3 DNA: TGTGCCAGCCAGACAGGGGGGTTTCAAGAGACCCAGTACTTC

V gene: TRBV6-5
J gene: TRBJ2-2
D gene: -
clone size: -
CDR3 protein: CASFGGTGELFF
CDR3 DNA: TGTGCCAGCTTCGGGGGCACCGGGGAGCTGTTTTTT

V gene: TRBV28
J gene: TRBJ2-3
D gene: -
clone size: -
CDR3 protein: CASSLIGGSSDTQYF
CDR3 DNA: TGTGCCAGCAGTTTGATAGGGGGTTCCTCCGATACGCAGTATTTT

V gene: TRBV7-9
J gene: TRBJ1-4
D gene: TRBD1
clone size: -
CDR3 protein: CASSSRETGINEKLFF
CDR3 DNA: TGTGCCAGCAGCTCTCGGGAGACAGGGATTAATGAAAAACTGTTTTTT

V gene: TRBV15
J gene: TRBJ2-5
D gene: TRBD2
clone size: -
CDR3 protein: CATSRDLAGGRETQYF
CDR3 DNA: TGTGCCACCAGCAGAGATTTAGCGGGGGGGCGGGAGACCCAGTACTTC

V gene: TRBV6-5
J gene: TRBJ1-3
D gene: -
clone size: -
CDR3 protein: CAVSRNGGNTIYF
CDR3 DNA: TGTGCCGTAAGCAGGAATGGCGGAAACACCATATATTTT

V gene: TRBV9
J gene: TRBJ2-1
D gene: -
clone size: -
CDR3 protein: CASSVALAWGEQFF
CDR3 DNA: TGTGCCAGCAGCGTAGCCCTAGCTTGGGGAGAGCAGTTCTTC

V gene: TRBV9
J gene: TRBJ2-3
D gene: TRBD2
clone size: -
CDR3 protein: CASSVGLAGGTDTQYF
CDR3 DNA: TGTGCCAGCAGCGTAGGACTAGCGGGGGGTACAGATACGCAGTATTTT

V gene: TRBV20-1
J gene: TRBJ2-3
D gene: TRBD1
clone size: -
CDR3 protein: CSALDRGTQYF
CDR3 DNA: TGCAGTGCTCTGGACAGGGGAACGCAGTATTTT

V gene: TRBV7-9
J gene: TRBJ1-1
D gene: -
clone size: -
CDR3 protein: CASSSVSLNTEAFF
CDR3 DNA: TGTGCCAGCAGCTCGGTTTCCCTGAACACTGAAGCTTTCTTT

V gene: TRBV4-2
J gene: TRBJ2-7
D gene: -
clone size: -
CDR3 protein: CASSQDPRVVGEQYF
CDR3 DNA: TGTGCCAGCAGCCAAGATCCCAGGGTGGTGGGCGAGCAGTACTTC

V gene: TRBV5-5
J gene: TRBJ2-7
D gene: -
clone size: -
CDR3 protein: CASRTAGLTYEQYF
CDR3 DNA: TGTGCCAGCAGGACAGCTGGCCTCACCTACGAGCAGTACTTC

V gene: TRBV11-2
J gene: TRBJ2-3
D gene: -
clone size: -
CDR3 protein: CASSLDRGDTQYF
CDR3 DNA: TGTGCCAGCAGCTTAGATCGGGGAGATACGCAGTATTTT

V gene: TRBV19
J gene: TRBJ1-2
D gene: -
clone size: few
CDR3 protein: CASVSQAGLGYTF
CDR3 DNA: TGTGCCAGTGTTAGTCAAGCCGGACTTGGCTACACCTTC

V gene: TRBV4-1
J gene: TRBJ2-4
D gene: TRBD2
clone size: -
CDR3 protein: CASSHASGAVGTKNIQYF
CDR3 DNA: TGCGCCAGCAGCCATGCTAGCGGGGCAGTTGGGACCAAAAACATTCAGTACTTC

V gene: TRBV6-1
J gene: TRBJ2-3
D gene: -
clone size: -
CDR3 protein: CASSEQGSGTDTQYF
CDR3 DNA: TGTGCCAGCAGTGAGCAGGGATCTGGCACAGATACGCAGTATTTT

V gene: TRBV6-5
J gene: TRBJ1-6
D gene: -
clone size: -
CDR3 protein: CASSYSGGGRSPLHF
CDR3 DNA: TGTGCCAGCAGTTACTCTGGGGGAGGGCGTTCACCCCTCCACTTT

V gene: TRBV4-1
J gene: TRBJ1-6
D gene: TRBD1
clone size: many
CDR3 protein: CASSPGTGNSPLHF
CDR3 DNA: TGCGCCAGCAGCCCCGGGACAGGAAATTCACCCCTCCACTTT

V gene: TRBV6-1
J gene: TRBJ1-2
D gene: -
clone size: -
CDR3 protein: CASTHRNYGYTF
CDR3 DNA: TGTGCCAGTACACACCGTAACTATGGCTACACCTTC

V gene: TRBV6-1
J gene: TRBJ1-4
D gene: -
clone size: -
CDR3 protein: CASSRTVSGEKLFF
CDR3 DNA: TGTGCCAGCAGCCGGACAGTCTCGGGTGAAAAACTGTTTTTT

V gene: TRBV19
J gene: TRBJ1-5
D gene: TRBD1
clone size: -
CDR3 protein: CASSIVTGNNQPQHF
CDR3 DNA: TGTGCCAGTAGTATAGTGACAGGGAACAATCAGCCCCAGCATTTT

V gene: TRBV7-9
J gene: TRBJ2-2
D gene: -
clone size: -
CDR3 protein: CASSLAGAAGELFF
CDR3 DNA: TGTGCCAGCAGCTTAGCCGGTGCCGCCGGGGAGCTGTTTTTT

V gene: TRBV7-9
J gene: TRBJ2-1
D gene: -
clone size: -
CDR3 protein: CASSFVGRSVYEQFF
CDR3 DNA: TGTGCCAGCAGCTTTGTGGGGCGGAGTGTTTATGAGCAGTTCTTC

V gene: TRBV11-3
J gene: TRBJ2-1
D gene: TRBD2
clone size: few
CDR3 protein: CASSLDPSGYNEQFF
CDR3 DNA: TGTGCCAGCAGCTTAGATCCTAGCGGGTACAATGAGCAGTTCTTC

V gene: TRBV30
J gene: TRBJ1-4
D gene: -
clone size: -
CDR3 protein: CAGTGATNEKLFF
CDR3 DNA: TGTGCCGGCACGGGAGCAACTAATGAAAAACTGTTTTTT

V gene: TRBV5-4
J gene: TRBJ1-4
D gene: -
clone size: few
CDR3 protein: CASSLGQGNEKLFF
CDR3 DNA: TGTGCCAGCAGCTTGGGCCAGGGGAATGAAAAACTGTTTTTT

V gene: TRBV10-1
J gene: TRBJ2-7
D gene: TRBD1
clone size: -
CDR3 protein: CASNGQGADEQYF
CDR3 DNA: TGCGCCAGTAATGGACAGGGGGCCGACGAGCAGTACTTC